The clone carrying this TCR beta chain showed up just a few times. This record belongs to a study of metastatic and nonmetastatic thyroid tumors. Between the trimmed V and J ends, which lost 5 bases and 5 bases, there was a span of 18 bases. The V gene's germline CDR1 is MNHEY and CDR2 SMNVEV (reference sequence). The CDR3 runs 15 residues. TCRdb re-called clones from the PCR reads using MiXCR. This table has 5,000 to 6,000 clones, 30% to 35% appearing once. All patients reached thyroid surgery having received no treatment beforehand. This TCR was sampled from a female donor with papillary thyroid cancer or a benign thyroid nodule (not recorded which). Some clones in this sample may be carry-over from other donors' samples. The specimen was adjacent normal tissue. The rearrangement joins TRBV27 to TRBJ2-5; either TRBD1 or TRBD2 may fit D (5 bases each). CDR3 region: CASSQAEGTVETQYF. CDR3 bases: TGTGCCAGCAGTCAGGCCGAGGGGACGGTGGAGACCCAGTACTTC.